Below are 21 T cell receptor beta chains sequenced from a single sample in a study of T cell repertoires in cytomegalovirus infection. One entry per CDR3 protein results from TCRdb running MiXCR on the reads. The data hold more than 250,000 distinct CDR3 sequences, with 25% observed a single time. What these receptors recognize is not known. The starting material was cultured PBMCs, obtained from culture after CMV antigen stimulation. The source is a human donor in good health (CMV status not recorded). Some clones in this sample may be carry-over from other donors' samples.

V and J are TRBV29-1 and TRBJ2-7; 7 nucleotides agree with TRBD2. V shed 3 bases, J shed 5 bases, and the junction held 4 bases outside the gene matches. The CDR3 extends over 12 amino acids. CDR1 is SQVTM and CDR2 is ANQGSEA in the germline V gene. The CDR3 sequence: CSVDSSGNEQYF. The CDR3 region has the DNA TGCAGCGTTGATTCTAGCGGAAACGAGCAGTACTTC.

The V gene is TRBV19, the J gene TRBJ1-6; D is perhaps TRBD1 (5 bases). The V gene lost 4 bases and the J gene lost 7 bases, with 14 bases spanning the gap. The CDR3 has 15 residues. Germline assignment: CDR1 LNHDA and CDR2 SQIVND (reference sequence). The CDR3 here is CASSTDPGTNSPLHF. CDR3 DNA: TGTGCCAGTAGTACCGACCCAGGGACGAATTCACCCCTCCACTTT.

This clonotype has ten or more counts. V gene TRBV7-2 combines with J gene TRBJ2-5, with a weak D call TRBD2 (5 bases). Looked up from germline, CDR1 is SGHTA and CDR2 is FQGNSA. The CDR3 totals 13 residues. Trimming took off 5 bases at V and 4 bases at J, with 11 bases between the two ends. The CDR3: CASSRTFRETQYF. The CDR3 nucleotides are TGTGCCAGCAGCCGGACTTTCCGAGAGACCCAGTACTTC. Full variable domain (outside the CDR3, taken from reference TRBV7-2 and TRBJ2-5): GAGVSQSPSNKVTEKGKDVELRCDPISGHTALYWYRQSLGQGLEFLIYFQGNSAPDKSGLPSDRFSAERTGGSVSTLTIQRTQQEDSAVYLCASSRTFRETQYFGPGTRLLVL.

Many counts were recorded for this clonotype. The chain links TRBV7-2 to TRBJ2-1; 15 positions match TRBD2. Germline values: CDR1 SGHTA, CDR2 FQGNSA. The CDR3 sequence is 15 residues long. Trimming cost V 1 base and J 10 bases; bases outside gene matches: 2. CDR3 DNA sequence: TGTGCCAGCAGCTTAGATGGACTAGCGGGGGGGGAGCAGTTCTTC. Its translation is CASSLDGLAGGEQFF.

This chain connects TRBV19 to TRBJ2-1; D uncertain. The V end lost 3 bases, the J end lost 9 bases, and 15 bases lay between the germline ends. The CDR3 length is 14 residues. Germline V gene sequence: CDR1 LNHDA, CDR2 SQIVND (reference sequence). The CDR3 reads CASSIRLQTSEQFF. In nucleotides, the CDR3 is TGTGCCAGTAGTATCCGGCTGCAAACGTCTGAGCAGTTCTTC. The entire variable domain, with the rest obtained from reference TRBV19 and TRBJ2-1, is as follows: DGGITQSPKYLFRKEGQNVTLSCEQNLNHDAMYWYRQDPGQGLRLIYYSQIVNDFQKGDIAEGYSVSREKKESFPLTVTSAQKNPTAFYLCASSIRLQTSEQFFGPGTRLTVL.

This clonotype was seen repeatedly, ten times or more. DNA for the CDR3: TGTGCCAGCAGTTTAAGAGCAAATACGCAGTATTTT. Residues: CASSLRANTQYF. The chain combines TRBV12-3 or TRBV12-4 with TRBJ2-3; D call uncertain. Between the trimmed V and J ends, which lost 2 bases and 7 bases, there was a span of 7 bases. This CDR3 contains 12 residues.

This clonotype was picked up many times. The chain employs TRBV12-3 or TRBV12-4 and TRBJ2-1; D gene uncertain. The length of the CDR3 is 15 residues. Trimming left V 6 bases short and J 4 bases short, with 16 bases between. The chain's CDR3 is CASSLRGPLYNEQFF. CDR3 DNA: TGTGCCAGCAGCCTTAGAGGCCCCTTATACAATGAGCAGTTCTTC.

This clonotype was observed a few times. The CDR3 sequence: CSARDIVSSYNEQFF. The CDR3 nucleotides are TGCAGTGCTAGAGATATTGTTAGCTCCTACAATGAGCAGTTCTTC. The rearrangement joins TRBV20-1 to TRBJ2-1, with no clear D. Deletions cut 0 bases from V and 0 bases from J, with 9 bases between. The germline V gene has CDR1 DFQATT and CDR2 SNEGSKA (reference sequence). This CDR3 region has 15 residues.

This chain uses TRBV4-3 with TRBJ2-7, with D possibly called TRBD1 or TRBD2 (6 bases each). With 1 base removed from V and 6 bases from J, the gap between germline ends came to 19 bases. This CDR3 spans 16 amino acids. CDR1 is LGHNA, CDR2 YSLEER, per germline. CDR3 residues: CASSQGEGGLGGEQYF. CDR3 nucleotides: TGCGCCAGCAGCCAAGGGGAAGGGGGACTCGGCGGCGAGCAGTACTTC.

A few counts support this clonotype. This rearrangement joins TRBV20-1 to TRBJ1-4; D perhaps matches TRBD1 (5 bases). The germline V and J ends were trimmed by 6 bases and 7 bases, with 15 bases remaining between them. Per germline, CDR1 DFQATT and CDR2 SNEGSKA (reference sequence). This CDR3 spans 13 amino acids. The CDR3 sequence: CSAPGGGVEKLFF. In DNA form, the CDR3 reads TGCAGTGCCCCTGGGGGGGGAGTTGAAAAACTGTTTTTT.

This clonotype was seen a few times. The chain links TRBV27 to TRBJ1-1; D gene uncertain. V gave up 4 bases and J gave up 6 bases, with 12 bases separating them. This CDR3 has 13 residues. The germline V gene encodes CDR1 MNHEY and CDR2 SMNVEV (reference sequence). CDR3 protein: CASSYFNGAEAFF. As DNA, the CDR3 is TGTGCCAGCAGTTACTTCAATGGGGCTGAAGCTTTCTTT.

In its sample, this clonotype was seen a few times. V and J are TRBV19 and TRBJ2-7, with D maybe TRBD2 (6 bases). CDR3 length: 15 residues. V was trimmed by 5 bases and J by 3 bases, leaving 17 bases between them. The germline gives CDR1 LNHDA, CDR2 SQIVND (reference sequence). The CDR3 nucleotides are TGTGCCAGTAGTCTCCGGGAGATGGGGATCTACGAGCAGTACTTC. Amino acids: CASSLREMGIYEQYF. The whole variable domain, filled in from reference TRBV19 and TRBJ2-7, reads DGGITQSPKYLFRKEGQNVTLSCEQNLNHDAMYWYRQDPGQGLRLIYYSQIVNDFQKGDIAEGYSVSREKKESFPLTVTSAQKNPTAFYLCASSLREMGIYEQYFGPGTRLTVT.

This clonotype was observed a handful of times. The CDR3 is CATSRGTGVNYGYTF. The CDR3 DNA sequence: TGTGCCACCAGCAGAGGGACAGGGGTGAACTATGGCTACACCTTC. The rearrangement joins TRBV15 to TRBJ1-2; 9 nucleotides match TRBD1. J lost 2 bases, V lost 1 base, and 2 bases had no gene match. In germline, CDR1 is LNHNV, CDR2 YYDKDF (reference sequence). The length of the CDR3 is 15 residues.

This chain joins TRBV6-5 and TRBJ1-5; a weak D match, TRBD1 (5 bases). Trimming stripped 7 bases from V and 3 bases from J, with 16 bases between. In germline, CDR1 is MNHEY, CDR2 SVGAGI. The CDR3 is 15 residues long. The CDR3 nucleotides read TGTGCCAGCAAGAATAGGGACTTCCCCAATCAGCCCCAGCATTTT. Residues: CASKNRDFPNQPQHF.

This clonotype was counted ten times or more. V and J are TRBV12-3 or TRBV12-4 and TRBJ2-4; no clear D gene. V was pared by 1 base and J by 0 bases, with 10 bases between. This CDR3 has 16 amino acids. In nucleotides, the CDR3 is TGTGCCAGCAGTTTAGGCAGGCTCCTAGCCAAAAACATTCAGTACTTC. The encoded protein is CASSLGRLLAKNIQYF.

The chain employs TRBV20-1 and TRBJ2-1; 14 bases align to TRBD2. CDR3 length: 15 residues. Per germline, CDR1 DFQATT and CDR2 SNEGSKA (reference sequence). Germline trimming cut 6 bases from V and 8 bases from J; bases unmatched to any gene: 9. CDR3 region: CSATRTSGRSDEQFF. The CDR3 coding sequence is TGCAGTGCGACTAGGACTAGCGGGAGGAGCGATGAGCAGTTCTTC.

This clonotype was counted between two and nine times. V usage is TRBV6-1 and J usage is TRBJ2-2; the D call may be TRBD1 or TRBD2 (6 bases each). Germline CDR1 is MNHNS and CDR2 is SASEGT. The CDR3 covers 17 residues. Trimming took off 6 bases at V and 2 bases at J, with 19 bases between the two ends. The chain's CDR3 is CASRGAGHLGNTGELFF. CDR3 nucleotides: TGTGCCAGCAGAGGGGCGGGACATCTGGGTAACACCGGGGAGCTGTTTTTT.

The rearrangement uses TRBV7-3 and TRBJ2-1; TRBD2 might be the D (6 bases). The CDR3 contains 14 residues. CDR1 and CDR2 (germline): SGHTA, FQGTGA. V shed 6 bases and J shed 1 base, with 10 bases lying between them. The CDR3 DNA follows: TGTGCCAGCAGTTCGGGAGAGTCCTACAATGAGCAGTTCTTC. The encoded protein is CASSSGESYNEQFF.

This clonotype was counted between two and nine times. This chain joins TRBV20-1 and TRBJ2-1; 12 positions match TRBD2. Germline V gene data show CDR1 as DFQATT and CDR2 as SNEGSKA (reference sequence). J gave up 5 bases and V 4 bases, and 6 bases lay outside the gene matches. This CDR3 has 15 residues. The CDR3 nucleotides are TGCAGTGCTACCGGCCGACTAGCGGGGGACAATGAGCAGTTCTTC. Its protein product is CSATGRLAGDNEQFF.

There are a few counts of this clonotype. This chain's CDR3 is CAWSFLDTQYF. Written as DNA, the CDR3 is TGTGCCTGGAGTTTTCTAGATACGCAGTATTTT. This chain links TRBV30 with TRBJ2-3; D unresolved. Germline CDR1 and CDR2: GTSNPN and SVGIG (reference sequence). The CDR3 runs to 11 residues. The V end lost 2 bases, the J end lost 5 bases, and 5 bases lay between the germline ends.

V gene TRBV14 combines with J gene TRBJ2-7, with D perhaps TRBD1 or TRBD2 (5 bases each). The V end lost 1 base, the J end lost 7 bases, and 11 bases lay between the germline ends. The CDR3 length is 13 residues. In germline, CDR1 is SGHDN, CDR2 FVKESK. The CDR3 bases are TGTGCCAGCAGCCAAGGGATTTGGGGGGAGCAGTACGTC. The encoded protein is CASSQGIWGEQYV.